These 28 T cell receptor beta chains came from one sample sequenced in a study of blood T cell repertoires in COVID-19. Clones were read by immunoSEQ multiplex PCR, and TCRdb kept only the in-frame ones, dropping some. Of roughly 150,000 clones listed, around 80% were seen once; the top ten hold around a fifth. The sequenced sample consisted of peripheral blood. The receptors shown here come from a woman in her 70s who had recovered from COVID-19.

The chain has TRBV10-3 and TRBJ2-5, with D tentatively TRBD2 (5 bases). The germline CDR1 and CDR2 sequences are ENHRY and SYGVKD. V dropped 3 bases and J dropped 4 bases, with 12 bases sitting between them. The CDR3 loop spans 14 amino acids. The CDR3 is CAISEGQSGETQYF. In DNA form, the CDR3 reads TGTGCCATCAGTGAAGGGCAGAGCGGAGAGACCCAGTACTTC.

The rearrangement links TRBV13 to TRBJ1-4; maybe TRBD1 (5 bases). V was trimmed by 4 bases and J by 4 bases, leaving 13 bases between them. Germline V CDR1 and CDR2: PRHDT, FYEKMQ (reference sequence). This CDR3 comprises 15 residues. In DNA, the CDR3 is TGTGCCAGCAGCTCGTTTGCCGGGGGTAATGAAAAACTGTTTTTT. It encodes CASSSFAGGNEKLFF.

The chain couples TRBV4-2 to TRBJ2-1; TRBD2 matches at 10 bases. Germline CDR1 and CDR2: LGHNA and YNFKEQ. Unmatched junction bases numbered 6, after V lost 3 bases and J lost 1 base. The CDR3 loop spans 17 amino acids. CDR3 sequence (DNA): TGTGCCAGCAGCCAGGCCGGTAGCGGGAGGTCCTACAATGAGCAGTTCTTC. Translating it yields CASSQAGSGRSYNEQFF.

V gene TRBV9 combines with J gene TRBJ2-5; D call uncertain. V was clipped by 0 bases and J by 2 bases, with 8 bases between them. This CDR3 has 14 amino acids. CDR1 is SGDLS, CDR2 YYNGEE, per germline. CDR3 region: CASSVGAGQETQYF. The CDR3 nucleotides read TGTGCCAGCAGCGTAGGGGCTGGACAAGAGACCCAGTACTTC.

The chain is built from TRBV6-6 and TRBJ1-6, with D possibly matching TRBD1 (5 bases). The CDR3 totals 14 residues. V dropped 2 bases and J dropped 9 bases, with 11 bases sitting between them. Germline V gene data show CDR1 as MNHNY and CDR2 as SVGAGI (reference sequence). In DNA, the CDR3 is TGTGCCAGCAGTTACGGCAGGGTTGGTTCACCCCTCCACTTT. Protein: CASSYGRVGSPLHF.

This clone was recorded a few times. J is TRBJ2-7 and V is TRBV5-1; possible D gene TRBD1, 5 bases. V was pared by 7 bases and J by 2 bases, with 10 bases between. The CDR3 covers 12 residues. From germline, CDR1 is SGHRS and CDR2 YFSETQ. CDR3 loop: CASSDSPYEQYF. CDR3 bases: TGCGCCAGCTCCGACAGCCCCTACGAGCAGTACTTC.

The V call is TRBV2, the J call TRBJ1-2; TRBD1 matches 7 bases. Per germline, CDR1 SNHLY and CDR2 FYNNEI. The CDR3 runs 15 residues. The trim removed 6 bases at V and 1 base at J, leaving 8 bases unmatched. The CDR3: CASRATGALNYGYTF. The CDR3 bases are TGTGCCAGCAGGGCTACAGGGGCCCTTAACTATGGCTACACCTTC.

This chain connects TRBV15 to TRBJ1-4; D may be TRBD1 (6 bases). The CDR3 is 15 amino acids. V lost 0 bases, J lost 12 bases, and 17 bases lay in between. CDR1 and CDR2 from the germline V gene are LNHNV and YYDKDF (reference sequence). CDR3 DNA: TGTGCCACCAGCAGAGAGGGACACTCAAATAGGGAACTGTTTTTT. It is translated as CATSREGHSNRELFF.

This clone was seen just once. This chain's CDR3 is CASSSPAPGQPQHF. For the CDR3, the DNA is TGTGCCAGTAGCTCCCCGGCCCCGGGACAGCCCCAGCATTTT. This chain joins TRBV19 and TRBJ1-5, with D unclear. The CDR3 extends over 14 amino acids. With 6 bases removed from V and 7 bases from J, the gap between germline ends came to 16 bases. CDR1 and CDR2 (germline): LNHDA, SQIVND (reference sequence).

The chain is built from TRBV19 and TRBJ2-3; the match to TRBD2 covers 8 bases. Germline trimming cut 10 bases from V and 6 bases from J; bases unmatched to any gene: 15. CDR1 is LNHDA and CDR2 is SQIVND in the germline V gene (reference sequence). CDR3 length: 15 amino acids. The CDR3, as DNA: TGTGCCAAACCTCGGGGGGGAGAACTTTGGGATACGCAGTATTTT. Translated, it gives CAKPRGGELWDTQYF. Using reference TRBV19 and TRBJ2-3 for the parts outside the CDR3, the full variable domain is DGGITQSPKYLFRKEGQNVTLSCEQNLNHDAMYWYRQDPGQGLRLIYYSQIVNDFQKGDIAEGYSVSREKKESFPLTVTSAQKNPTAFYLCAKPRGGELWDTQYFGPGTRLTVL.

Many counts were recorded for this clone. The chain carries TRBV3-1 (or the pseudogene TRBV3-2) and TRBJ2-1, with TRBD2 identical over 8 bases. J gave up 4 bases and V 4 bases, and 6 bases lay outside the gene matches. The CDR3 sequence is 15 residues long. Germline values: CDR1 LGHDT, CDR2 YNNKEL (reference sequence). CDR3 sequence: CASSPLSGTYNEQFF. The CDR3 DNA sequence: TGTGCCAGCAGCCCCCTTAGCGGGACTTACAATGAGCAGTTCTTC.

V gene TRBV5-1 combines with J gene TRBJ1-5; D might be TRBD1 (5 bases). The ends were cut back, 0 bases at V and 7 bases at J, with 8 bases in the middle. Germline V CDR1 and CDR2: SGHRS, YFSETQ. The CDR3 loop spans 13 amino acids. The CDR3 sequence: CASSLGDSQPQHF. The CDR3 DNA sequence: TGCGCCAGCAGCTTGGGGGACTCACAGCCCCAGCATTTT.

This chain connects TRBV5-5 to TRBJ1-1; D is possibly TRBD1 (6 bases). CDR1 SGHKS and CDR2 YYEKEE come from the germline V gene (reference sequence). V lost 0 bases and J 1 base, leaving 10 bases between the germline ends. CDR3 length equals 15 residues. CDR3 in amino acids: CASSLVGGPNTEAFF. Written as DNA, the CDR3 is TGTGCCAGCAGCTTGGTGGGGGGGCCGAACACTGAAGCTTTCTTT. Together with reference TRBV5-5 and TRBJ1-1, the CDR3 gives the full variable domain: DAGVTQSPTHLIKTRGQQVTLRCSPISGHKSVSWYQQVLGQGPQFIFQYYEKEERGRGNFPDRFSARQFPNYSSELNVNALLLGDSALYLCASSLVGGPNTEAFFGQGTRLTVV.

The V and J genes are TRBV29-1 and TRBJ1-1; 9 bases are shared with TRBD1. The CDR3 covers 19 residues. With 5 bases clipped from V and 3 bases from J, the junction kept 22 bases outside the gene matches. Germline V CDR1 and CDR2: SQVTM, ANQGSEA. The CDR3 here is CSVWGPGTGQRRGDTEAFF. The CDR3 region has the DNA TGCAGCGTTTGGGGACCCGGGACAGGGCAACGCCGGGGGGACACTGAAGCTTTCTTT.

The chain links TRBV5-6 to TRBJ2-2, with 7 bases aligning to TRBD2. The germline V gene has CDR1 SGHDT and CDR2 YYEEEE. The CDR3 is 16 residues long. V gave up 1 base and J gave up 4 bases; unmatched junction bases: 7. Here the CDR3 reads CASSLYLAVATGELFF. The CDR3 coding sequence is TGTGCCAGCAGCTTGTACCTAGCGGTCGCCACCGGGGAGCTGTTTTTT.

The chain has TRBV6-5 and TRBJ1-1, with a weak D call TRBD1 (5 bases). Germline V lookup: CDR1 MNHEY, CDR2 SVGAGI. This CDR3 comprises 14 residues. Trimming left V 0 bases short and J 4 bases short, with 9 bases between. CDR3 DNA sequence: TGTGCCAGCAGTTACTCGGGCGGGGGCACTGAAGCTTTCTTT. Translating gives CASSYSGGGTEAFF.

Remarks on this clone: One end of the junction is discordant with germline, which a read error may explain. This chain connects TRBV15 to TRBJ1-3; D possibly corresponds to TRBD1 (6 bases). CDR1 LNHNV and CDR2 YYDKDF come from the germline V gene (reference sequence). The CDR3 is 14 residues long. As DNA, the CDR3 is TGTGCCACCAGCAGAGACAGGGGTGGAGACACCATATATTTT. Residues: CATSRDRGGDTIYF.

This chain's CDR3 is CSVVGGGYEQYF. CDR3 in DNA: TGCAGCGTTGTGGGCGGGGGCTACGAGCAGTACTTC. This chain connects TRBV29-1 to TRBJ2-7, with 7 bases matching TRBD2. The J segment lost 3 bases and the V segment lost 4 bases, leaving 3 bases of the junction unmatched. Germline V gene sequence: CDR1 SQVTM, CDR2 ANQGSEA. CDR3 length: 12 amino acids.

The chain recombines TRBV30 with TRBJ2-1, with D possibly matching TRBD1 (6 bases). The CDR3 has 13 amino acids. Germline V lookup: CDR1 GTSNPN, CDR2 SVGIG (reference sequence). CDR3 nucleotides: TGTGCTTGGGCAGGGGTGTACTACAATGAGCAGTTCTTC. Protein sequence: CAWAGVYYNEQFF.

This clone came up a few times. This chain links TRBV4-3 with TRBJ2-2; the match to TRBD2 covers 7 bases. Germline assignment: CDR1 LGHNA and CDR2 YSLEER. V shed 1 base and J 0 bases; nucleotides not matched to a gene: 2. This CDR3 comprises 16 residues. CDR3 region: CASSQGDYSNTGELFF. In DNA, the CDR3 is TGCGCCAGCAGCCAAGGGGACTACTCGAACACCGGGGAGCTGTTTTTT.

V is TRBV11-2 and J is TRBJ1-2, with D perhaps TRBD1 (5 bases). Germline CDR1 is SGHAT and CDR2 is FQNNGV. V lost 5 bases and J lost 2, with 21 bases in between. The CDR3 runs 17 residues. Here the CDR3 reads CASSTPTRAGSNYGYTF. Here the CDR3 DNA reads TGTGCCAGCAGCACCCCAACCCGGGCAGGGTCGAACTATGGCTACACCTTC.

The chain joins TRBV10-3 to TRBJ1-2, with 7 bases identical to TRBD1. Germline V gene lookup returns CDR1 ENHRY and CDR2 SYGVKD. The CDR3 is made up of 15 amino acids. J gave up 3 bases and V 4 bases, and 8 bases lay outside the gene matches. CDR3 region: CAISVPQGWDYGYTF. CDR3 sequence (DNA): TGTGCCATCAGTGTCCCACAGGGGTGGGACTATGGCTACACCTTC.

The chain couples TRBV7-2 to TRBJ2-1, with no clear D. The germline gives CDR1 SGHTA, CDR2 FQGNSA. Trimming removed 1 base from V and 9 bases from J, with 7 bases in between. This CDR3 region has 12 residues. CDR3 coding DNA: TGTGCCAGCAGCTTAGGTAGTCGTGAGCAGTTCTTC. As protein: CASSLGSREQFF.

The CDR3 nucleotides are TGTGCCAGCTCACCTGCTTTCGGGAACACTGAAGCTTTCTTT. Amino acids: CASSPAFGNTEAFF. This sequence joins TRBV18 and TRBJ1-1; D is uncertain. Germline CDR1 and CDR2: KGHSH and LQKENI. V was cut by 3 bases and J by 1 base, with 9 bases left in between. The CDR3 loop spans 14 amino acids.

The V call is TRBV27, the J call TRBJ2-3; no clear D gene. The CDR3 contains 12 residues. CDR1 is MNHEY and CDR2 is SMNVEV in the germline V gene (reference sequence). V was clipped by 6 bases and J by 5 bases, with 9 bases between them. The CDR3 coding sequence is TGTGCCAGCAGCCTTGGGCGAGATACGCAGTATTTT. The encoded protein is CASSLGRDTQYF.

The genes are TRBV30 and TRBJ1-4, with D maybe TRBD1 (6 bases). Trimming removed 2 bases at V and 9 bases at J, with 13 bases between. The CDR3 has 13 amino acids. The germline V gene encodes CDR1 GTSNPN and CDR2 SVGIG (reference sequence). The CDR3 DNA follows: TGTGCCTGGAGTCCGCAGACAGGACAAAAACTGTTTTTT. Translated, it gives CAWSPQTGQKLFF.

The chain links TRBV19 to TRBJ1-5; no definite D call. Germline values: CDR1 LNHDA, CDR2 SQIVND (reference sequence). V was trimmed by 8 bases and J by 2 bases, leaving 13 bases between them. The CDR3 covers 14 residues. CDR3 sequence: CASVPGLGNQPQHF. The CDR3 bases are TGTGCCAGTGTCCCGGGGTTGGGCAATCAGCCCCAGCATTTT.

The J gene is TRBJ1-2, the V gene TRBV13, with D tentatively TRBD1 (6 bases). In germline, CDR1 is PRHDT, CDR2 FYEKMQ (reference sequence). This CDR3 has 13 amino acids. V dropped 4 bases and J dropped 4 bases, with 10 bases sitting between them. The CDR3 DNA reads TGTGCCAGCAGCTCGACAGGTCCCTATGGCTACACCTTC. Translated, it gives CASSSTGPYGYTF.